This is a list of T cell receptor beta chains from one sample in a study of T cell responses to AZD1222 COVID-19 vaccine. Only in-frame clones appear in the TCRdb table, and some are missing; sequencing was by immunoSEQ multiplex PCR. The sample lists about 150,000 clones, about 90% seen once, with more than 1.1% in the top ten. The source material was peripheral blood, sampled on day 0 of AZD1222 vaccination. These receptors originate from an adult in good health. CDR3s include the opening cysteine and the closing phenylalanine or tryptophan.

CDR3 protein,V gene,J gene
CASSLRIGGSSSYEQYF,TRBV7-8,TRBJ2-7
CASSQDPAAHYGYTF,TRBV3-1/TRBV3-2,TRBJ1-2
CASSFENTEAFF,TRBV28,TRBJ1-1
CASSLARITGSNSPLHF,TRBV5-5,TRBJ1-6
CASTSRELGVSYNEQFF,TRBV21-1,TRBJ2-1
CASSQEGYDRGPGAFF,TRBV4-3,TRBJ1-1
CASSLSQTGTGTGELFF,TRBV11-3,TRBJ2-2
CASSSQGDTEAFF,TRBV5-4,TRBJ1-1
CAWSPGQGTLGAFF,TRBV30,TRBJ1-1
CASSKARGRYEQYF,TRBV21-1,TRBJ2-7
CAIRGTGGTSNQPQHF,TRBV10-3,TRBJ1-5
CASSLGAGSGNTIYF,TRBV11-2,TRBJ1-3
CSVDRQGANYGYTF,TRBV29-1,TRBJ1-2
CASSDGEGPVWHF,TRBV10-2,TRBJ1-5
CASSVGPGGAAGSYNEQFF,TRBV9,TRBJ2-1
CASRYSAAGYTF,TRBV2,TRBJ1-2
CASSVTGNSGANVLTF,TRBV5-1,TRBJ2-6
CAWSDSGNTIYF,TRBV30,TRBJ1-3
CASSQESHYPYEQYF,TRBV4-2,TRBJ2-7
CSARTRFTDTQYF,TRBV29-1,TRBJ2-3
CASSVLTGSPYNEQFF,TRBV9,TRBJ2-1